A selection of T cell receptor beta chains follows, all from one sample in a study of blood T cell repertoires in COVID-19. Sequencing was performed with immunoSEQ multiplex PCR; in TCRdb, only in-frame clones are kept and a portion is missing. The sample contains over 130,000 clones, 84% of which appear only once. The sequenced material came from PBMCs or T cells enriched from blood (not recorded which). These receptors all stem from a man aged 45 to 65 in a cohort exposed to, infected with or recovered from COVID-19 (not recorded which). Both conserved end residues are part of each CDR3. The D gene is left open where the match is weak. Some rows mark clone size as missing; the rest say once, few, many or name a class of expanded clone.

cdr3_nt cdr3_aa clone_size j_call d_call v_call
TGTGCCAGCAGTTCGGACAGGGTATTGGAAAAACTGTTTTTT CASSSDRVLEKLFF few TRBJ1-4 TRBD1 TRBV7-9
TGCGCCAGCAGCTCCGCCCCGGGACTAGCGGGATTTGAGCCCTACGAGCAGTACTTC CASSSAPGLAGFEPYEQYF NA TRBJ2-7 TRBD2 TRBV5-1
TGTGCCAGCAGCTTCCGCTCTGGAAACACCATATATTTT CASSFRSGNTIYF NA TRBJ1-3 NA TRBV5-4
TGTGCCAGCAGCGGCGACACCTCTAACTATGGCTACACCTTC CASSGDTSNYGYTF once TRBJ1-2 NA TRBV7-6
TGCGCCAGCAGCGGCCTAGCGAGCACAGATACGCAGTATTTT CASSGLASTDTQYF NA TRBJ2-3 NA TRBV5-1
TGTGCCAGCCGTTCCAGGGGAAATTCACCCCTCCACTTT CASRSRGNSPLHF NA TRBJ1-6 NA TRBV5-6
TGTGCCAGCAGTTACTCGTCTTGGACTAGTGGGTACGAGCAGTACTTC CASSYSSWTSGYEQYF NA TRBJ2-7 TRBD2 TRBV6-2/TRBV6-3
TGTGCCAGCAGCAGAGAGGGGACTCTCTATGGCTACACCTTC CASSREGTLYGYTF NA TRBJ1-2 NA TRBV9
TGTGCCAGCAGCTTGGGCCTAGCGGGTACTGAGCAGTTCTTC CASSLGLAGTEQFF once TRBJ2-1 TRBD2 TRBV5-4
TGTGCCAGCAGTCGAACCGTAGCGGTAAGCTCCTACAATGAGCAGTTCTTC CASSRTVAVSSYNEQFF NA TRBJ2-1 NA TRBV27
TGTGCCAGCAGCCAGTTGAGACAGTCTGGCTACACCTTC CASSQLRQSGYTF once TRBJ1-2 NA TRBV3-1/TRBV3-2
TGTGCCAGCAGTTACGCCCTCTTGGGCGGGGGGCGAGACAATGAGCAGTTCTTC CASSYALLGGGRDNEQFF once TRBJ2-1 TRBD2 TRBV6-2/TRBV6-3
TGTGCCAGCAGCGTAGTGGGCCGACGCAATCAGCCCCAGCATTTT CASSVVGRRNQPQHF NA TRBJ1-5 NA TRBV9
TGTGCCAGCAGCTCCCTTACTAGCGGACTCAATGAGCAGTTCTTC CASSSLTSGLNEQFF NA TRBJ2-1 TRBD2 TRBV27
TGTGCCAGCAGCTTGGCCAGGTCCTACGAGCAGTACTTC CASSLARSYEQYF few TRBJ2-7 NA TRBV5-4